A single TCR beta chain is shown here with its context. Its antigen target is currently unknown. It has no much larger one-base neighbor in the sample; base qualities were not kept. Trimming takes 6 bases from V and 0 bases from J, and the germline ends sit 8 bases apart. The CDR3, from cysteine to phenylalanine, totals 13 residues. Only the CDR3 portion is preserved as DNA: 39 bases, with reading frame beginning at the first base. Per the germline V gene, MNHEY is the CDR1 and SVGAGI is the CDR2. The sample comes from a study of vaccination effects on CD4 cells after COVID-19 (dated by TCRdb to between 2021 and 2022). About the investigation overall: Participants received two doses of either the BNT162b2 or the mRNA-1273 mRNA SARS-CoV-2 vaccine. Pre-vaccine samples from a couple of convalescent patients were drawn 16 days and one week before the first dose, 142 and 148 days after COVID-19 diagnosis. SARS-CoV-2 spike-specific CD4+ TCR repertoires were compared before and after mRNA vaccination in COVID-19 convalescent patients and in infection-naive vaccine recipients. The full study included roughly 11 COVID-19 convalescent patients and several SARS-CoV-2-naive healthy vaccine recipients. The Oncomine TCR Beta short-read assay on an Illumina iSeq 100 was used to sequence cultures from other donors in the study. Findings and caveats that apply to the study as a whole: In convalescent patients, the post-vaccine spike-reactive repertoire was composed mainly of new vaccine-induced clones that were largely distinct from infection-induced clones. At late post-vaccination timepoints, both infection-induced and vaccine-induced clones showed marked clonal contraction, consistent with waning T cell responses. The study was limited by a small number of convalescent patients, and early post-infection timepoints were lacking.

The ViraFEST assay stimulated PBMC with viral peptide pools and then used TCR sequencing to identify antigen-specific CD4+ T cell clonotypes by expansion. After more than 9 days of culture, CD4+ T cells were isolated with the EasySep CD4+ T cell isolation kit. PCR-confirmed SARS-CoV-2 infection had occurred in convalescent patients between March and December 2020, before the Alpha, Beta and Delta variants emerged in the United States. Some 2 million PBMC per well were cultured with about 9 ug/ml peptides in IMDM containing 5% human AB serum, approximately 10 IU/ml IL-2 and gentamicin. Half of the culture medium was replaced with fresh IL-2-containing medium on days 3 and 7. Unless noted otherwise, every peptide stimulation condition was grown in triplicate wells. PBMC were separated from whole blood using Ficoll-Paque Plus gradient centrifugation and were then either cryopreserved at -140C or used fresh. Genomic DNA was extracted from cultured CD4+ T cells with the QIAamp micro DNA kit.

To prepare the library, the immunoSEQ multiplex PCR assay was applied. DNA from the cultured and isolated CD4+ T cells underwent TCR beta CDR3 sequencing. The published analysis was carried out like this. Non-productive TCR sequences were removed and reads were trimmed to the CDR3 region, keeping CDR3s of at least 7 amino acids. Antigen-specific clonotypes were identified using the MANAFEST web app by comparison of expansion in peptide wells against reference cultures. For clones to be considered positive, expansion at FDR<0.05 versus reference and all other wells, an odds ratio above 5, and a frequency above 0.1% in two replicate wells were required. Clonotypes significantly expanded in SARS-CoV-2 spike wells and in at least one common cold coronavirus spike condition were defined as cross-reactive. CDR3 similarity was assessed by Levenshtein distance with the stringdist R package, and unrooted trees were built with ape in R 3.6.1. Here the immuneACCESS table is served through TCRdb, limited to in-frame sequences with V and J called. Missing clones are a known gap in these copies; in checked studies unresolved V genes cover under half, and the rest lacks a known reason. V and J calls and clone size are those listed in that table; D and trimming were worked out from the DNA. The sample records 35,000 to 55,000 clones, approximately 77% of which are singletons. The ten largest account for 25% to 35% of the sample.

The chain was built from TRBV6-5 and TRBJ1-1; no D gene can be assigned with confidence. Here the sequenced sample was CD4+ T cells from PBMCs cultured with a peptide pool, taken before COVID-19 vaccination. The origin of this receptor is a human donor who had a prior SARS-CoV-2 infection. The bases are TGTGCCAGCAGCCCGCAAATGAACACTGAAGCTTTCTTT. The translation is CASSPQMNTEAFF.